The entry below gives a single T cell receptor beta chain sequence along with its context. This entry belongs to a study of T cells in Graves' hyperthyroidism and ophthalmopathy. Trimming took off 2 bases at V and 0 bases at J, with 7 bases between the two ends. CDR1 and CDR2 from the germline V gene are SNHLY and FYNNEI. The CDR3 has 14 residues. Researchers took RNA transcripts and amplified the TCR beta CDR3 regions from them. Initially, a first-round RT-PCR of the TCR CDR3 employed the HTBI primer set. Via MiXCR, TCRdb re-called the multiplex PCR reads, giving one row per CDR3 protein. The repertoire consists of 500,000 to 600,000 distinct CDR3 sequences, with 20% occurring once and the leading ten covering about 50%.

The rearrangement joins TRBV2 to TRBJ1-2, with D hard to call. Material: blood. The TCR was taken from a man between 35 and 55 years old with Graves' ophthalmopathy. The CDR3 loop is CASSETAANYGYTF. The CDR3 DNA follows: TGTGCCAGCAGTGAAACAGCAGCTAACTATGGCTACACCTTC.